The 5 T cell receptor beta chains below were found in one sample sequenced in a study of blood T cell repertoires in COVID-19. Only in-frame clones appear in the TCRdb table, and some are missing; sequencing was by immunoSEQ multiplex PCR. Of some 270,000 clones in the sample, around 93% were seen once. The sequenced sample was PBMCs or T cells enriched from blood (not recorded which). These TCRs come from a man aged 40-49 years who had been exposed to COVID-19.

In this sample, this clone turned up a few times. In the same sample, other DNA sequences code for this CDR3. In DNA form, the CDR3 reads TGCGCCAGCAGCCTAGGGGTGAACACTGAAGCTTTCTTT. Its translation: CASSLGVNTEAFF. J is TRBJ1-1 and V is TRBV5-1, with D possibly matching TRBD1 (5 bases). The V gene's germline CDR1 is SGHRS and CDR2 YFSETQ. The CDR3 spans 13 residues. V lost 4 bases to trimming and J lost 0 bases, with 7 bases between them.

Only one count was recorded for this clone. The CDR3 region has the DNA TGCGCCAGCAGCCAATTAAGGGGAAACTACGAGCAGTACTTC. It translates to CASSQLRGNYEQYF. The chain links TRBV4-1 to TRBJ2-7; tentative D call: TRBD1 (5 bases). The CDR3 is made up of 14 amino acids. V lost 2 bases and J 3 bases, leaving 11 bases between the germline ends. Germline loops: CDR1 MGHRA, CDR2 YSYEKL.

The gene calls are TRBV5-1 and TRBJ2-7, with a possible D match to TRBD1 (5 bases). This CDR3 has 16 residues. V lost 1 base, J lost 0 bases, and 14 bases lay in between. The germline gives CDR1 SGHRS, CDR2 YFSETQ. The CDR3 bases are TGCGCCAGCAGCTTGAATCCAACAGGAGACTCCTACGAGCAGTACTTC. Residues: CASSLNPTGDSYEQYF. The complete variable domain, with remaining parts taken from reference TRBV5-1 and TRBJ2-7, reads KAGVTQTPRYLIKTRGQQVTLSCSPISGHRSVSWYQQTPGQGLQFLFEYFSETQRNKGNFPGRFSGRQFSNSRSEMNVSTLELGDSALYLCASSLNPTGDSYEQYFGPGTRLTVT.

The chain uses TRBV5-6 and TRBJ2-3, with a tentative D call TRBD1 (5 bases). The germline CDR1 and CDR2 sequences are SGHDT and YYEEEE. This CDR3 region has 14 residues. Trimming cost V 4 bases and J 2 bases, with 11 bases left between them. CDR3 coding DNA: TGTGCCAGCAGCCCGTTAGGGGACACAGATACGCAGTATTTT. Protein: CASSPLGDTDTQYF.

The CDR3 nucleotides read TGTGCCAGCAGCGACAGGGGGCGGGATGGCTACACCTTC. The encoded protein is CASSDRGRDGYTF. The chain uses TRBV7-9 and TRBJ1-2, with TRBD1 identical over 10 bases. The CDR3 runs 13 residues. The ends lost 5 bases at V and 6 bases at J; junction bases unmatched: 3. Germline-derived CDR1 and CDR2 are SEHNR and FQNEAQ (reference sequence).